These 14 T cell receptor beta chains were sequenced from one sample in a study of technical replicates of blood from a handful of donors. Repertoires were generated with immunoSEQ multiplex PCR, while TCRdb's copy carries only in-frame clones and drops some. The table lists tens of thousands of clones, around nine tenths of them singletons. Specimen: PBMCs. The source is a human donor in good health. Some clones in this sample may be carry-over from other donors' samples.

V is TRBV6-5 and J is TRBJ2-5; 8 nucleotides line up with TRBD1. The CDR3 has 16 residues. V was clipped by 1 base and J by 0 bases; unmatched bases: 4. The V gene's germline CDR1 is MNHEY and CDR2 SVGAGI. CDR3 in DNA: TGTGCCAGCAGTTACTACCGGACAGGGTACCAAGAGACCCAGTACTTC. This gives the protein CASSYYRTGYQETQYF.

The rearrangement joins TRBV6-1 to TRBJ2-5; the match to TRBD2 covers 13 bases. The trim removed 1 base at V and 3 bases at J, leaving 8 bases unmatched. The CDR3 is made up of 18 amino acids. Germline CDR1 and CDR2: MNHNS and SASEGT. In DNA form, the CDR3 reads TGTGCCAGCAGTGAAGTGACTAGCGGGGGGCCATCCGAAGAGACCCAGTACTTC. Translating gives CASSEVTSGGPSEETQYF.

CDR3 amino acids: CASGANYGYTF. As DNA, the CDR3 is TGTGCCAGCGGAGCTAACTATGGCTACACCTTC. The chain has TRBV2 and TRBJ1-2; D gene unclear. Trimming shortened V by 8 bases and J by 0 bases, and 4 bases separated the two germline ends. The CDR3 length is 11 residues. The germline CDR1 and CDR2 sequences are SNHLY and FYNNEI.

This chain joins TRBV5-4 and TRBJ2-3; 11 bases are a match to TRBD2. Germline V CDR1 and CDR2: SGHNT, YYREEE (reference sequence). The CDR3 totals 16 residues. The J segment lost 4 bases and the V segment lost 5 bases, leaving 9 bases of the junction unmatched. The CDR3 nucleotides are TGTGCCAGCAGTCGGAATAGCGGGGGGGCATCAGATACGCAGTATTTT. Translation gives CASSRNSGGASDTQYF.

The gene calls are TRBV7-2 and TRBJ2-7; 12 bases map to TRBD2. Losses at the gene ends were 5 bases for V and 7 bases for J; bases not matched to a gene: 12. The germline V gene encodes CDR1 SGHTA and CDR2 FQGNSA. CDR3 length equals 16 residues. CDR3 loop: CASSRSLAGGRIEQYF. Here the CDR3 DNA reads TGTGCCAGCAGCCGCAGCCTAGCGGGGGGGCGTATTGAGCAGTACTTC.

V is TRBV10-3 and J is TRBJ2-1; weak D call: TRBD2 (6 bases). This CDR3 is 16 amino acids long. Germline V gene data show CDR1 as ENHRY and CDR2 as SYGVKD. V dropped 4 bases and J dropped 5 bases, with 18 bases sitting between them. CDR3 loop: CAISGSTAGKDNEQFF. The CDR3 DNA sequence: TGTGCCATCAGTGGGAGCACGGCGGGGAAGGACAATGAGCAGTTCTTC.

The count of this clone is one. The CDR3 region has the DNA TGCGCCAGCAGACCGGACAGCAACACTGAAGCTTTCTTT. Residues: CASRPDSNTEAFF. This chain connects TRBV5-1 to TRBJ1-1; TRBD1 might be the D (6 bases). Germline V gene data show CDR1 as SGHRS and CDR2 as YFSETQ. V lost 5 bases and J 2 bases, leaving 10 bases between the germline ends. The CDR3 covers 13 residues.

The V gene is TRBV6-1, the J gene TRBJ1-1, with a possible D match to TRBD1 (5 bases). The CDR3 has 13 residues. CDR1 and CDR2 (germline): MNHNS, SASEGT. The V end was cut by 3 bases, the J end by 10 bases, with 15 bases between. The CDR3 spells CASSDIGGLTAFF. Here the CDR3 DNA reads TGTGCCAGCAGTGACATCGGGGGTCTGACAGCTTTCTTT.

V is TRBV5-1 and J is TRBJ2-1; TRBD2 aligns across 12 bases. Germline lookup yields CDR1 SGHRS and CDR2 YFSETQ. The CDR3 consists of 14 residues. V was pared by 5 bases and J by 6 bases, with 3 bases of the junction left unmatched. CDR3 sequence: CASRGLAGFNEQFF. In DNA form, the CDR3 reads TGCGCCAGCAGGGGACTAGCGGGTTTCAATGAGCAGTTCTTC.

The CDR3: CASSHGGMNTEAFF. CDR3 nucleotide sequence: TGCGCCAGCAGCCACGGGGGGATGAACACTGAAGCTTTCTTT. The chain combines TRBV4-3 with TRBJ1-1, with a weak D call TRBD1 (5 bases). The CDR3 covers 14 residues. The germline CDR1 and CDR2 sequences are LGHNA and YSLEER. Trimming cost V 3 bases and J 0 bases, with 8 bases left between them.

The chain has TRBV7-7 and TRBJ2-2; no clear D gene. From germline, CDR1 is SSHAT and CDR2 FNYEAQ (reference sequence). The CDR3 runs 10 residues. V was clipped by 5 bases and J by 7 bases, with 2 bases between them. The CDR3 DNA reads as TGTGCCAGCAGCCACGGGGAGCTGTTTTTT. It is translated as CASSHGELFF.

The V and J genes are TRBV5-6 and TRBJ2-4; D is ambiguous. The CDR3 spans 14 residues. V lost 1 base to trimming and J lost 1 base, with 6 bases between them. The germline V gene has CDR1 SGHDT and CDR2 YYEEEE. CDR3 region: CASSLFGAKNIQYF. The DNA for the CDR3 is TGTGCCAGCAGCTTGTTTGGCGCCAAAAACATTCAGTACTTC.

This clone was observed once. The V and J genes are TRBV5-1 and TRBJ1-2, with a tentative D call TRBD1 (6 bases). The germline V gene encodes CDR1 SGHRS and CDR2 YFSETQ. Trimming took off 0 bases at V and 2 bases at J, with 8 bases between the two ends. CDR3 size: 14 residues. CDR3 bases: TGCGCCAGCAGCTTGGCCACAGGGAACTATGGCTACACCTTC. Its translation: CASSLATGNYGYTF.

The rearrangement joins TRBV19 to TRBJ2-3; 10 nucleotides line up with TRBD2. CDR1 is LNHDA, CDR2 SQIVND, per germline (reference sequence). V shed 6 bases and J 2 bases; nucleotides not matched to a gene: 2. This CDR3 contains 14 residues. CDR3: CASSGLAATDTQYF. Written as DNA, the CDR3 is TGTGCCAGTAGCGGACTAGCGGCCACAGATACGCAGTATTTT.